These 3 T cell receptor beta chains were all obtained from the same sample, sequenced in a study of T cells in Graves' hyperthyroidism and ophthalmopathy. The TCR beta CDR3 regions underwent amplification using RNA transcripts as the source. HTBI primers drove first-round RT-PCR of the TCR CDR3. TCRdb called the multiplex PCR reads again in MiXCR, with one record for every CDR3 protein. The sample contains some 180,000 distinct CDR3 sequences, about a sixth of which appear only once. Input material: blood. The receptors were gathered from a woman in her 50s with Graves' hyperthyroidism.

This clonotype has only a few counts. The CDR3 DNA reads as TGTGCCAGCAGCCAGGGGTCAGCTTATTCACCCCTCCACTTT. Protein: CASSQGSAYSPLHF. The J gene is TRBJ1-6, the V gene TRBV7-2, with D possibly being TRBD1 (6 bases). The V gene lost 5 bases and the J gene lost 8 bases, with 13 bases spanning the gap. The CDR3 loop spans 14 amino acids. Germline CDR1 and CDR2: SGHTA and FQGNSA.

The chain joins TRBV2 to TRBJ1-4; D is perhaps TRBD1 (6 bases). The V and J ends lost 5 bases and 8 bases respectively, with 15 bases between them. The CDR3 loop spans 14 amino acids. Germline CDR1 and CDR2: SNHLY and FYNNEI. The CDR3 DNA follows: TGTGCCAGCAGTCTCAGGGGCTCTGGGGAAAAACTGTTTTTT. It yields the protein CASSLRGSGEKLFF.

This clonotype has just a few counts. This chain links TRBV30 with TRBJ1-5; D is perhaps TRBD1 (5 bases). Trimming cost V 1 base and J 8 bases, with 12 bases left between them. This CDR3 is 13 amino acids long. Looked up from germline, CDR1 is GTSNPN and CDR2 is SVGIG (reference sequence). CDR3 loop: CAWSADSSKPQHF. The CDR3 nucleotides are TGTGCCTGGAGTGCCGACAGTAGCAAGCCCCAGCATTTT.